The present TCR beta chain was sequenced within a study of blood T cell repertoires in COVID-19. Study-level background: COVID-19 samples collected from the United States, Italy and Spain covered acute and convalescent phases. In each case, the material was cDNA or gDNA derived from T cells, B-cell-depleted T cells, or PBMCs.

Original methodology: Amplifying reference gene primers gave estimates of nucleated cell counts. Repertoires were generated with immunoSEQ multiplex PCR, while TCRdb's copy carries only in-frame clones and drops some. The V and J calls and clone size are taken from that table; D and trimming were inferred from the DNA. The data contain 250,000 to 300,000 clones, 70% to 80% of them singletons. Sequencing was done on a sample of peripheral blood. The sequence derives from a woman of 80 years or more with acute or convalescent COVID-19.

CDR3 sequence: CAWSSWGLAGGQETQYF. The CDR3 region has the DNA TGTGCCTGGAGCTCCTGGGGACTAGCGGGAGGCCAAGAGACCCAGTACTTC. This chain connects TRBV30 to TRBJ2-5; 15 nucleotides match TRBD2. Germline-derived CDR1 and CDR2 are GTSNPN and SVGIG (reference sequence). V lost 3 bases to trimming and J lost 1 base; unmatched junction nucleotides: 6. The CDR3 totals 17 residues. Supplemented by reference TRBV30 and TRBJ2-5, the full variable domain reads SQTIHQWPATLVQPVGSPLSLECTVEGTSNPNLYWYRQAAGRGLQLLFYSVGIGQISSEVPQNLSASRPQDRQFILSSKKLLLSDSGFYLCAWSSWGLAGGQETQYFGPGTRLLVL.